This T cell receptor beta chain derives from a study of metastatic and nonmetastatic thyroid tumors. Background on the study: For malignant and benign thyroid patients, tumor or nodule tissue and blood were the sources whose repertoires were compared. Study observations and caveats: Compared with benign nodules, malignant thyroid tumors were reported to have significantly higher TCR beta diversity in both blood and tumor.

The entire patient cohort was treatment-naive prior to thyroid surgery. Concerning this clone: The antigen is unknown.

The germline V gene encodes CDR1 DFQATT and CDR2 SNEGSKA (reference sequence). The CDR3 length is 12 residues. V lost 3 bases and J 8 bases, leaving 11 bases between the germline ends. Study processing details: Clinicopathological groups supplied CDR3 differences that were used to build a distant-metastasis classifier for papillary thyroid cancer. TCRdb re-analyzed the PCR reads through MiXCR. TCRdb, not the original authors, processed these V and J calls. The sample contains 25,000 to 35,000 clones, 4% to 5% of which appear only once. The sequenced sample was blood. The chain uses TRBV20-1 and TRBJ2-1; D perhaps matches TRBD2 (5 bases). This receptor was obtained from a female donor with papillary thyroid cancer or a benign thyroid nodule (not recorded which). Some clones in this sample may be carry-over from other donors' samples. The CDR3 DNA reads as TGCAGTGCTAGGCTACGGGGTGATGAGCAGTTCTTC. Protein sequence: CSARLRGDEQFF.